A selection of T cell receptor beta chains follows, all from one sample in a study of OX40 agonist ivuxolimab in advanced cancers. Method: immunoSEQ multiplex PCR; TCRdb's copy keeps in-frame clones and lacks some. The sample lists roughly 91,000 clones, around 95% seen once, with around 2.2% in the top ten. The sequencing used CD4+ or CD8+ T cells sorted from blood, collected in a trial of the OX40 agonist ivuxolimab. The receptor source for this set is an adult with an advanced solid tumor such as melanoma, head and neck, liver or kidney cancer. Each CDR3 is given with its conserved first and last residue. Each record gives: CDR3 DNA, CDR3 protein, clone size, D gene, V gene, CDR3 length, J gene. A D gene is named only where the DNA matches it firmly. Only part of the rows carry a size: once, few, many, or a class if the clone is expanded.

CDR3 DNA: TGTGCCAGCAGTTTATCTGGCACCGTGAGTGGAAACACCATATATTTT
CDR3 protein: CASSLSGTVSGNTIYF
clone size: .
D gene: .
V gene: TRBV27
CDR3 length: 16
J gene: TRBJ1-3

CDR3 DNA: TGTGCCAGCAGCGTAGGCAGGGGGCAATACGAGCAGTACTTC
CDR3 protein: CASSVGRGQYEQYF
clone size: .
D gene: TRBD1
V gene: TRBV9
CDR3 length: 14
J gene: TRBJ2-7

CDR3 DNA: TGTGCCAGCAGTGGCTTGACAGCTCGAAACACCATATATTTT
CDR3 protein: CASSGLTARNTIYF
clone size: .
D gene: .
V gene: TRBV2
CDR3 length: 14
J gene: TRBJ1-3

CDR3 DNA: TGTGCCAGCAGCGTAGGCGGGAGCAGCAGTCAGCCCCAGCATTTT
CDR3 protein: CASSVGGSSSQPQHF
clone size: .
D gene: .
V gene: TRBV9
CDR3 length: 15
J gene: TRBJ1-5

CDR3 DNA: TGTGCCAGCAGTGAAGTCGGAGGGGGAGTCTTTGGCTACACCTTC
CDR3 protein: CASSEVGGGVFGYTF
clone size: .
D gene: .
V gene: TRBV6-1
CDR3 length: 15
J gene: TRBJ1-2

CDR3 DNA: TGCGCCAGCAGCCAAGATCGATCGGGGACGACTGGCTACACCTTC
CDR3 protein: CASSQDRSGTTGYTF
clone size: .
D gene: .
V gene: TRBV4-3
CDR3 length: 15
J gene: TRBJ1-2

CDR3 DNA: TGCAGCGTTGAGGCTCTAGCGGGGGGCAGAGGGGAGACCCAGTACTTC
CDR3 protein: CSVEALAGGRGETQYF
clone size: .
D gene: TRBD2
V gene: TRBV29-1
CDR3 length: 16
J gene: TRBJ2-5

CDR3 DNA: TGTGCCAGCAGCCCTGCGACAGGAGCGAATGGCTACACCTTC
CDR3 protein: CASSPATGANGYTF
clone size: .
D gene: .
V gene: TRBV7-8
CDR3 length: 14
J gene: TRBJ1-2

CDR3 DNA: TGTGCCAGCAGTTCTGGGGTCAGCTCCTACAATGAGCAGTTCTTC
CDR3 protein: CASSSGVSSYNEQFF
clone size: .
D gene: .
V gene: TRBV28
CDR3 length: 15
J gene: TRBJ2-1

CDR3 DNA: TGTGCCAGCAGCCCCCTGAGAGCTAGGATTGAAGCTTTCTTT
CDR3 protein: CASSPLRARIEAFF
clone size: few
D gene: .
V gene: TRBV7-9
CDR3 length: 14
J gene: TRBJ1-1

CDR3 DNA: TGTGCCAGCAGCCTCGGGATCTCCTACGAGCAGTACTTC
CDR3 protein: CASSLGISYEQYF
clone size: .
D gene: .
V gene: TRBV11-2
CDR3 length: 13
J gene: TRBJ2-7

CDR3 DNA: TGTGCCAGTAGTATAGAGGGAACACCTCCCATGAACACTGAAGCTTTCTTT
CDR3 protein: CASSIEGTPPMNTEAFF
clone size: .
D gene: .
V gene: TRBV19
CDR3 length: 17
J gene: TRBJ1-1

CDR3 DNA: TGTGCCAGCAGCTTAGCGGGGGGTGACGAGCAGTACTTC
CDR3 protein: CASSLAGGDEQYF
clone size: few
D gene: TRBD2
V gene: TRBV11-2
CDR3 length: 13
J gene: TRBJ2-7

CDR3 DNA: TGTGCCAGCAGTTCCGGTAAACTGCGACACGAGCAGTACTTC
CDR3 protein: CASSSGKLRHEQYF
clone size: .
D gene: .
V gene: TRBV6-1
CDR3 length: 14
J gene: TRBJ2-7

CDR3 DNA: TGTGCCAGCAGCCCGCAGGGGGCCTACGAGCAGTACTTC
CDR3 protein: CASSPQGAYEQYF
clone size: .
D gene: TRBD1
V gene: TRBV5-6
CDR3 length: 13
J gene: TRBJ2-7

CDR3 DNA: TGTGCCACCAGCAGAATGACGGGGGCAGATACGCAGTATTTT
CDR3 protein: CATSRMTGADTQYF
clone size: .
D gene: .
V gene: TRBV15
CDR3 length: 14
J gene: TRBJ2-3

CDR3 DNA: TGCAGCGTTGCCCCGGGTTTCACTGAAGCTTTCTTT
CDR3 protein: CSVAPGFTEAFF
clone size: .
D gene: .
V gene: TRBV29-1
CDR3 length: 12
J gene: TRBJ1-1

CDR3 DNA: TGTGCCAGCAGCCGGACAGGGAGGGAAGAGACCCAGTACTTC
CDR3 protein: CASSRTGREETQYF
clone size: .
D gene: .
V gene: TRBV11-2
CDR3 length: 14
J gene: TRBJ2-5

CDR3 DNA: TGTGCCAGCAGTCAACCGGGACTAGTACCCTACGAGCAGTACTTC
CDR3 protein: CASSQPGLVPYEQYF
clone size: .
D gene: TRBD2
V gene: TRBV6-6
CDR3 length: 15
J gene: TRBJ2-7

CDR3 DNA: TGTGCCAGCACCAACGGGCCAAGCTCTGGAAACACCATATATTTT
CDR3 protein: CASTNGPSSGNTIYF
clone size: .
D gene: .
V gene: TRBV5-4
CDR3 length: 15
J gene: TRBJ1-3

CDR3 DNA: TGTGCCAGCAGCCCCCCGATGAGACTAGCGGGAGAGGGGTACGAGCAGTACTTC
CDR3 protein: CASSPPMRLAGEGYEQYF
clone size: .
D gene: TRBD2
V gene: TRBV16
CDR3 length: 18
J gene: TRBJ2-7

CDR3 DNA: TGCGCCAGCAGCCAAGAGGGGGCGGCAGCTCTTAATGAGCAGTTCTTC
CDR3 protein: CASSQEGAAALNEQFF
clone size: .
D gene: .
V gene: TRBV4-3
CDR3 length: 16
J gene: TRBJ2-1

CDR3 DNA: TGTGCCAGCAGTCCCGGGCAGGGAGAGACCGGGGAGCTGTTTTTT
CDR3 protein: CASSPGQGETGELFF
clone size: few
D gene: .
V gene: TRBV9
CDR3 length: 15
J gene: TRBJ2-2

CDR3 DNA: TGTGCCAGCAGGATGATGGGTGGGCAGTACTTC
CDR3 protein: CASRMMGGQYF
clone size: .
D gene: .
V gene: TRBV27
CDR3 length: 11
J gene: TRBJ2-7

CDR3 DNA: TGTGCCATCTCGGCTAGCGGCTACGAGCAGTACTTC
CDR3 protein: CAISASGYEQYF
clone size: .
D gene: TRBD2
V gene: TRBV10-3
CDR3 length: 12
J gene: TRBJ2-7

CDR3 DNA: TGTGCCTGGACACCCGGGACAGGGGGCACTGAAGCTTTCTTT
CDR3 protein: CAWTPGTGGTEAFF
clone size: .
D gene: TRBD1
V gene: TRBV30
CDR3 length: 14
J gene: TRBJ1-1

CDR3 DNA: TGTGCCAGCAGCGTAGCCAGGGGGCCCTTCACAGATACGCAGTATTTT
CDR3 protein: CASSVARGPFTDTQYF
clone size: .
D gene: TRBD1
V gene: TRBV9
CDR3 length: 16
J gene: TRBJ2-3

CDR3 DNA: TGTGCCAGCAGTTCACACCAAATCAATACGGGCCTCGCATGGGATGATGGCTACACCTTC
CDR3 protein: CASSSHQINTGLAWDDGYTF
clone size: once
D gene: .
V gene: TRBV27
CDR3 length: 20
J gene: TRBJ1-2

CDR3 DNA: TGTGCCAGTAGTATTACCCTAAACAATGAGCAGTTCTTC
CDR3 protein: CASSITLNNEQFF
clone size: once
D gene: .
V gene: TRBV19
CDR3 length: 13
J gene: TRBJ2-1

CDR3 DNA: TGTGCCAGCAGTTTGGTTACCGACACAGATACGCAGTATTTT
CDR3 protein: CASSLVTDTDTQYF
clone size: .
D gene: .
V gene: TRBV28
CDR3 length: 14
J gene: TRBJ2-3

CDR3 DNA: TGTGCCAGTATTGAGTACCGCCGCCGCGAGCAGTACTTC
CDR3 protein: CASIEYRRREQYF
clone size: .
D gene: .
V gene: TRBV19
CDR3 length: 13
J gene: TRBJ2-7

CDR3 DNA: TGTGCCAGCAGCTTAGGGCAGGGTCGGGGAGCTTTCTTT
CDR3 protein: CASSLGQGRGAFF
clone size: once
D gene: .
V gene: TRBV11-2
CDR3 length: 13
J gene: TRBJ1-1

CDR3 DNA: TGCGCCAGCAGCGAGCAGGGGGCCCTCGAGACCCAGTACTTC
CDR3 protein: CASSEQGALETQYF
clone size: .
D gene: TRBD1
V gene: TRBV4-3
CDR3 length: 14
J gene: TRBJ2-5

CDR3 DNA: TGTGCCAGCAGTTTAGCATTAGCGGGGGGGCGTATGGTAGAGACCCAGTACTTC
CDR3 protein: CASSLALAGGRMVETQYF
clone size: once
D gene: TRBD2
V gene: TRBV27
CDR3 length: 18
J gene: TRBJ2-5

CDR3 DNA: TGTGCCACCAGCATCCCAACTAGGAATGAGCAGTTCTTC
CDR3 protein: CATSIPTRNEQFF
clone size: .
D gene: .
V gene: TRBV15
CDR3 length: 13
J gene: TRBJ2-1

CDR3 DNA: TGTGCCAGCAGTTTTAGGGAATTTTATAATTCACCCCTCCACTTT
CDR3 protein: CASSFREFYNSPLHF
clone size: .
D gene: .
V gene: TRBV27
CDR3 length: 15
J gene: TRBJ1-6

CDR3 DNA: TGTGCCAGCAGGGGACAGGGAACCACACAGACTAACTATGGCTACACCTTC
CDR3 protein: CASRGQGTTQTNYGYTF
clone size: .
D gene: TRBD1
V gene: TRBV25-1
CDR3 length: 17
J gene: TRBJ1-2

CDR3 DNA: TGTGCCAGCAGCCCCACAGGGGCGACCTACAATGAGCAGTTCTTC
CDR3 protein: CASSPTGATYNEQFF
clone size: .
D gene: TRBD1
V gene: TRBV7-9
CDR3 length: 15
J gene: TRBJ2-1

CDR3 DNA: TGCGCCAGCAGCCAAGACAGGGAAACTAACTATGGCTACACCTTC
CDR3 protein: CASSQDRETNYGYTF
clone size: .
D gene: .
V gene: TRBV4-3
CDR3 length: 15
J gene: TRBJ1-2

CDR3 DNA: TGTGCCAGCAGCGTAGAAGCGGGAGGGCCTGCCATCACAGATACGCAGTATTTT
CDR3 protein: CASSVEAGGPAITDTQYF
clone size: .
D gene: TRBD2
V gene: TRBV9
CDR3 length: 18
J gene: TRBJ2-3

CDR3 DNA: TGTGCCAGCAGTTTAATCGGGTCCGAAGAGACCCAGTACTTC
CDR3 protein: CASSLIGSEETQYF
clone size: .
D gene: .
V gene: TRBV27
CDR3 length: 14
J gene: TRBJ2-5

CDR3 DNA: TGTGCCAGCAGCCCCCAAGCGGGAACGAATGAGCAGTTCTTC
CDR3 protein: CASSPQAGTNEQFF
clone size: .
D gene: TRBD2
V gene: TRBV9
CDR3 length: 14
J gene: TRBJ2-1

CDR3 DNA: TGTGCCAGCAGCGTCACCGGGGAGGCCCCTTCTGAGCAGTACTTC
CDR3 protein: CASSVTGEAPSEQYF
clone size: .
D gene: .
V gene: TRBV9
CDR3 length: 15
J gene: TRBJ2-7

CDR3 DNA: TGTGCCAGCAGCCCCCCGAGCTCCTACGAGCAGTACTTC
CDR3 protein: CASSPPSSYEQYF
clone size: .
D gene: .
V gene: TRBV27
CDR3 length: 13
J gene: TRBJ2-7

CDR3 DNA: TGTGCCAGCAGTGAACCGGGGAGCACTTACTACGAGCAGTACTTC
CDR3 protein: CASSEPGSTYYEQYF
clone size: .
D gene: .
V gene: TRBV28
CDR3 length: 15
J gene: TRBJ2-7